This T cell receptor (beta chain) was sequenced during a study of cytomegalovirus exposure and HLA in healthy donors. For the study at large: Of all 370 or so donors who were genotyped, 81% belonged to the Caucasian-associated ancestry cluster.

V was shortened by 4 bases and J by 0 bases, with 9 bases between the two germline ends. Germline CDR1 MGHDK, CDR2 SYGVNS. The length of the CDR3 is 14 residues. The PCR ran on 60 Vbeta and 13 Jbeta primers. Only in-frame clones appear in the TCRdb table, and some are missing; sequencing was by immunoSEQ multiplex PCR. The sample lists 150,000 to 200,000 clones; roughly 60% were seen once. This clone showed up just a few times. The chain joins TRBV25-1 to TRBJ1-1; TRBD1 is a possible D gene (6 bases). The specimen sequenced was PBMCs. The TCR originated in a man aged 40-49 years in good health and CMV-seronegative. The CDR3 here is CASSVPGVNTEAFF. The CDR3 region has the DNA TGTGCCAGCAGTGTCCCAGGGGTGAACACTGAAGCTTTCTTT. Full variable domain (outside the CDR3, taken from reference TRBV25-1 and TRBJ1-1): EADIYQTPRYLVIGTGKKITLECSQTMGHDKMYWYQQDPGMELHLIHYSYGVNSTEKGDLSSESTVSRIRTEHFPLTLESARPSHTSQYLCASSVPGVNTEAFFGQGTRLTVV.